This T cell receptor beta chain was recorded in a study of shared clonotypes between healthy human individuals. Findings of the study overall: Clonotypes that were shared across four donors made up roughly 5.2% of naive CD4 clonotypes.

Germline V lookup: CDR1 SEHNR, CDR2 FQNEAQ (reference sequence). V was trimmed by 4 bases and J by 5 bases, leaving 15 bases between them. The length of the CDR3 is 15 residues. Comment on this clone: Its antigen is still unknown.

Here immunoSEQ multiplex PCR was the method, and the copy in TCRdb shows in-frame clones only, minus some. The repertoire includes around 320,000 clones, over 75% of them detected once, and 15% to 20% sits in the top ten. This chain uses TRBV7-9 with TRBJ2-1; D possibly matches TRBD1 or TRBD2 (6 bases each). The sequence derives from a young man in good health. Sequencing input: memory CD8+ T cells sorted from blood. Subset meaning: CD45RO+ cells pooled with CCR7-negative TemRA cells. For the CDR3, the DNA is TGTGCCAGCAGCTCCGACGCGGGACAAAACAATGAGCAGTTCTTC. Translating it yields CASSSDAGQNNEQFF.